This entry lists 16 T cell receptor beta chains sequenced from one sample in a study of cytomegalovirus exposure and HLA in healthy donors. The PCR made use of 60 Vbeta and 13 Jbeta primers. This table comes from immunoSEQ multiplex PCR, and its TCRdb copy is limited to in-frame clones, with some not included. The sample includes some 200,000 clones, roughly four fifths seen only once; the top ten take 1.1% to 1.5%. The sequenced sample was PBMCs. The receptors come from a girl under 18 in good health and CMV-seronegative.

CDR3 sequence: CASSMGGTSTNYGYTF. The CDR3, as DNA: TGCGCCAGCTCCATGGGAGGGACTTCTACTAACTATGGCTACACCTTC. V gene TRBV5-1 combines with J gene TRBJ1-2; tentatively, D is TRBD1 (5 bases). Germline V lookup: CDR1 SGHRS, CDR2 YFSETQ. CDR3 size: 16 residues. The germline V and J ends were trimmed by 7 bases and 0 bases, with 19 bases remaining between them.

This chain links TRBV6-1 with TRBJ1-1; D uncertain. V lost 8 bases and J 3 bases, leaving 7 bases between the germline ends. CDR1 MNHNS and CDR2 SASEGT come from the germline V gene. The CDR3 contains 11 residues. The CDR3 region has the DNA TGTGCCAGCTACTTGGACACTGAAGCTTTCTTT. Translation gives CASYLDTEAFF.

The chain carries TRBV28 and TRBJ2-7, with a weak D call TRBD1 (5 bases). The CDR3 has 15 amino acids. V lost 2 bases and J lost 3, with 14 bases in between. Germline CDR1 and CDR2: MDHEN and SYDVKM. CDR3 sequence reads: CASSLDFQGGYEQYF. In DNA form, the CDR3 reads TGTGCCAGCAGTTTAGATTTTCAGGGTGGCTACGAGCAGTACTTC.

The chain carries TRBV19 and TRBJ1-5; D unclear. Germline V gene data show CDR1 as LNHDA and CDR2 as SQIVND (reference sequence). The V end lost 2 bases, the J end lost 6 bases, and 11 bases lay between the germline ends. This CDR3 is built from 14 residues. CDR3 nucleotide sequence: TGTGCCAGTAGTATAACGCAGCGAGGTCAGCCCCAGCATTTT. It translates to CASSITQRGQPQHF.

The count of this clone is one. The V call is TRBV5-6, the J call TRBJ1-2, with D perhaps TRBD1 (5 bases). In germline, CDR1 is SGHDT, CDR2 YYEEEE. The CDR3 runs to 13 residues. Trimming removed 4 bases from V and 7 bases from J, with 14 bases in between. In nucleotides, the CDR3 is TGTGCCAGCAGCCCAACCTGGGGGGTTGGCTACACCTTC. This gives the protein CASSPTWGVGYTF.

The J gene is TRBJ2-5, the V gene TRBV6-1, with 11 bases lining up with TRBD2. The ends lost 4 bases at V and 4 bases at J; junction bases unmatched: 5. The CDR3 has 15 amino acids. CDR1 is MNHNS, CDR2 SASEGT, per germline. The CDR3 sequence: CASSAWTSGLETQYF. The CDR3 coding sequence is TGTGCCAGCAGTGCGTGGACTAGCGGGTTAGAGACCCAGTACTTC.

The J gene is TRBJ1-5, the V gene TRBV9; 10 positions match TRBD1. J was trimmed by 3 bases and V by 5 bases; bases with no gene match: 8. The CDR3 is 16 residues long. Germline lookup yields CDR1 SGDLS and CDR2 YYNGEE. The CDR3 nucleotides read TGTGCCAGCAGGGCGGCGGGACAGGGGACCAATCAGCCCCAGCATTTT. This codes for CASRAAGQGTNQPQHF.

The J gene is TRBJ2-5, the V gene TRBV4-3, with D possibly TRBD1 on 7 matching bases. The CDR3 has 14 amino acids. In germline, CDR1 is LGHNA, CDR2 YSLEER. Deletions cut 1 base from V and 4 bases from J, with 10 bases between. CDR3 bases: TGCGCCAGCAGCCAAGGACAGGGAGGAGAGACCCAGTACTTC. It specifies CASSQGQGGETQYF.

The chain has TRBV6-1 and TRBJ1-1; no clear D gene. The CDR3 is 14 amino acids. V lost 6 bases and J 3 bases, leaving 14 bases between the germline ends. Per germline, CDR1 MNHNS and CDR2 SASEGT. The CDR3 here is CASSVREGYTEAFF. CDR3 sequence (DNA): TGTGCCAGCAGCGTAAGAGAGGGTTACACTGAAGCTTTCTTT.

Of note for this clone: Within the sample, other DNA sequences also encode this same CDR3. The chain combines TRBV9 with TRBJ2-2; TRBD2 might be the D (6 bases). V was clipped by 0 bases and J by 4 bases, with 7 bases between them. This CDR3 comprises 14 residues. Germline values: CDR1 SGDLS, CDR2 YYNGEE. The CDR3 bases are TGTGCCAGCAGCGTAGTGGGGGGCACCGGGGAGCTGTTTTTT. Protein: CASSVVGGTGELFF.

The chain employs TRBV6-5 and TRBJ1-2; 9 bases match TRBD1. V lost 4 bases and J lost 0; bases outside the gene matches: 6. Per the germline V gene, CDR1 is MNHEY and CDR2 is SVGAGI. The CDR3 spans 16 residues. CDR3 sequence: CASSWGQGRTNYGYTF. In DNA form, the CDR3 reads TGTGCCAGCAGTTGGGGACAGGGACGAACTAACTATGGCTACACCTTC.

Here the CDR3 reads CASSRGPGGTEAFF. The CDR3, as DNA: TGTGCCAGCAGCCGAGGCCCAGGAGGGACTGAAGCTTTCTTT. The chain employs TRBV7-8 and TRBJ1-1; D unclear. This CDR3 comprises 14 residues. Germline values: CDR1 SGHVS, CDR2 FQNEAQ. The V end was cut by 5 bases, the J end by 5 bases, with 15 bases between.

V and J are TRBV4-1 and TRBJ1-2; TRBD1 aligns across 7 bases. CDR1 and CDR2 (germline): MGHRA, YSYEKL. The CDR3 length is 17 residues. J was trimmed by 6 bases and V by 2 bases; bases with no gene match: 15. CDR3 region: CASSQQEGTVKLDGYTF. The CDR3, as DNA: TGCGCCAGCAGCCAACAAGAAGGGACAGTTAAGCTAGATGGCTACACCTTC.

This chain links TRBV5-1 with TRBJ2-7; TRBD1 might be the D (6 bases). V lost 0 bases, J lost 7 bases, and 8 bases lay in between. Germline V lookup: CDR1 SGHRS, CDR2 YFSETQ. This CDR3 is built from 12 residues. The CDR3, as DNA: TGCGCCAGCAGCTTGGGCAGGGGAGAGCAGTACTTC. Translating it yields CASSLGRGEQYF.

The chain joins TRBV9 to TRBJ2-1; the D is unclear. V lost 3 bases and J 2 bases, leaving 12 bases between the germline ends. CDR1 and CDR2 (germline): SGDLS, YYNGEE. The CDR3 is 15 amino acids. Written as DNA, the CDR3 is TGTGCCAGCAGCGCAACCAGGCAGACCTACAATGAGCAGTTCTTC. Translation gives CASSATRQTYNEQFF.

V is TRBV6-1 and J is TRBJ1-3; 12 bases agree with TRBD1. V gave up 4 bases and J gave up 4 bases; unmatched junction bases: 5. Germline loops: CDR1 MNHNS, CDR2 SASEGT. CDR3 length: 16 amino acids. As DNA, the CDR3 is TGTGCCAGCAGTGTTGGGACAGGGGGCTACGGAAACACCATATATTTT. It translates to CASSVGTGGYGNTIYF.